A selection of T cell receptor beta chains follows, all from one sample in a study of blood T cell repertoires in COVID-19. Profiled with immunoSEQ multiplex PCR; TCRdb holds only in-frame clones, not every one. The sample lists roughly 68,000 clones, about 91% occurring once. Material for sequencing was peripheral blood. These receptors originate from a woman aged 45 to 65 with active COVID-19. CDR3s include the opening cysteine and the closing phenylalanine or tryptophan. A D gene is named only where the DNA matches it firmly. Size values are once, few and many counts, or a class for expanded clones, and some rows have none.

cdr3_nt: TGTGCCAGTAGTATAGATTGGGGGGGGTCTCGCTCTGGGGCCAACGTCCTGACTTTC; cdr3_aa: CASSIDWGGSRSGANVLTF; j_call: TRBJ2-6; clone_size: .; v_call: TRBV19; d_call: TRBD2
cdr3_nt: TGCGCCAGCAGCCCCGGACAGGGGGGGACCACTGAAGCTTTCTTT; cdr3_aa: CASSPGQGGTTEAFF; j_call: TRBJ1-1; clone_size: .; v_call: TRBV5-1; d_call: TRBD1
cdr3_nt: TGTGCCAGCAGTTTTGCCACAGGGGGTCCTAATGAAAAACTGTTTTTT; cdr3_aa: CASSFATGGPNEKLFF; j_call: TRBJ1-4; clone_size: .; v_call: TRBV28; d_call: TRBD1
cdr3_nt: TGTGCCAGCTCCCCCGGACTAGCGGGAGGGAATGAGCAGTTCTTC; cdr3_aa: CASSPGLAGGNEQFF; j_call: TRBJ2-1; clone_size: .; v_call: TRBV18; d_call: TRBD2
cdr3_nt: TGTGCCAGCAGTTTGTTTCAGAACAATGAGCAGTTCTTC; cdr3_aa: CASSLFQNNEQFF; j_call: TRBJ2-1; clone_size: .; v_call: TRBV28; d_call: .
cdr3_nt: TGTGCCAGCACCGTTCCGGGACAGGGTATCTATGGCTACACCTTC; cdr3_aa: CASTVPGQGIYGYTF; j_call: TRBJ1-2; clone_size: .; v_call: TRBV7-9; d_call: TRBD1
cdr3_nt: TGTGCCAGCAGTGAGCCAAGGGGGCACGGAGAGACCCAGTACTTC; cdr3_aa: CASSEPRGHGETQYF; j_call: TRBJ2-5; clone_size: .; v_call: TRBV25-1; d_call: TRBD1
cdr3_nt: TGTGCCACCAGCTCTGGGGGGTCCACAGATACGCAGTATTTT; cdr3_aa: CATSSGGSTDTQYF; j_call: TRBJ2-3; clone_size: .; v_call: TRBV15; d_call: .
cdr3_nt: TGTGCCAGCAGCATACAGGGGAATGAAGGTGAGCAGTTCTTC; cdr3_aa: CASSIQGNEGEQFF; j_call: TRBJ2-1; clone_size: .; v_call: TRBV9; d_call: TRBD1
cdr3_nt: TGTGCCAGTAGTATTGAACAGAGTGGGGCCAACGTCCTGACTTTC; cdr3_aa: CASSIEQSGANVLTF; j_call: TRBJ2-6; clone_size: once; v_call: TRBV19; d_call: .
cdr3_nt: TGTGCCATCGGGGCCACAGATACGCAGTATTTT; cdr3_aa: CAIGATDTQYF; j_call: TRBJ2-3; clone_size: few; v_call: TRBV10-3; d_call: .
cdr3_nt: TGTGCCACAAGACTAGGTCGCGCAGATACGCAGTATTTT; cdr3_aa: CATRLGRADTQYF; j_call: TRBJ2-3; clone_size: .; v_call: TRBV15; d_call: .
cdr3_nt: TGTGCCAGCAGCGCGGGGACAGGGATCGATCAGCCCCAGCATTTT; cdr3_aa: CASSAGTGIDQPQHF; j_call: TRBJ1-5; clone_size: .; v_call: TRBV7-9; d_call: TRBD1
cdr3_nt: TGCAGCGTAGGCCAGGGCTCCTACGAGCAGTACTTC; cdr3_aa: CSVGQGSYEQYF; j_call: TRBJ2-7; clone_size: .; v_call: TRBV29-1; d_call: .
cdr3_nt: TGTGCCAGCAGTCTTTCCCCTATAGCGGGAAAAACCTACGAGCAGTACTTC; cdr3_aa: CASSLSPIAGKTYEQYF; j_call: TRBJ2-7; clone_size: .; v_call: TRBV27; d_call: TRBD2
cdr3_nt: TGTGCCACCACAAGACAGGCGACGGGCAATAATTCACCCCTCCACTTT; cdr3_aa: CATTRQATGNNSPLHF; j_call: TRBJ1-6; clone_size: .; v_call: TRBV18; d_call: .
cdr3_nt: TGTGCCAGCTCACCGGGGAGCTCTGGGGCCAACGTCCTGACTTTC; cdr3_aa: CASSPGSSGANVLTF; j_call: TRBJ2-6; clone_size: .; v_call: TRBV18; d_call: .
cdr3_nt: TGTGCCAGCAGTTTATCTGGTGGCAGGGCTATCGGGGAGCTGTTTTTT; cdr3_aa: CASSLSGGRAIGELFF; j_call: TRBJ2-2; clone_size: .; v_call: TRBV27; d_call: .
cdr3_nt: TGTGCCAGCAGAAACATCGAGCAGTACTTC; cdr3_aa: CASRNIEQYF; j_call: TRBJ2-7; clone_size: .; v_call: TRBV2; d_call: .
cdr3_nt: TGTGCCAGCAGCCTATACCCCGGGACAGGGGTGGCCGAGCAGTACTTC; cdr3_aa: CASSLYPGTGVAEQYF; j_call: TRBJ2-7; clone_size: .; v_call: TRBV3-1/TRBV3-2; d_call: TRBD1
cdr3_nt: TGTGCCAGCAGCGTAAATAGCGGGAGTTTCTACAATGAGCAGTTCTTC; cdr3_aa: CASSVNSGSFYNEQFF; j_call: TRBJ2-1; clone_size: .; v_call: TRBV9; d_call: TRBD2
cdr3_nt: TGTGCCAGCAGCAAGGAGACTAGAGAGGTAGGAGAGACCCAGTACTTC; cdr3_aa: CASSKETREVGETQYF; j_call: TRBJ2-5; clone_size: .; v_call: TRBV21-1; d_call: .